The 7 T cell receptor beta chains in this list originate from one sample, sequenced in a study of blood T cell repertoires in COVID-19. TCRdb's copy holds only in-frame clones and misses some; the assay was immunoSEQ multiplex PCR. There are approximately 130,000 clones in the sample; around 85% occur only once, and under 4% lies in the top ten. The sample consisted of peripheral blood. The receptors here all came from a man between 60 and 70 years old with acute or convalescent COVID-19.

The J gene is TRBJ2-1, the V gene TRBV13, with D perhaps TRBD1 (5 bases). The CDR3 spans 14 residues. Looked up from germline, CDR1 is PRHDT and CDR2 is FYEKMQ (reference sequence). The V end was cut by 4 bases, the J end by 9 bases, with 16 bases between. The CDR3 protein is CASSSPGQGAEQFF. CDR3 sequence (DNA): TGTGCCAGCAGCTCCCCGGGCCAAGGGGCTGAGCAGTTCTTC.

V gene TRBV24-1 combines with J gene TRBJ2-1; 10 bases are shared with TRBD1. Germline CDR1 is KGHDR and CDR2 is SFDVKD. V gave up 12 bases and J gave up 6 bases; unmatched junction bases: 7. The CDR3 is 13 residues long. CDR3 in DNA: TGTGCCGCGCAAAGGGACAGGGGCAATGAGCAGTTCTTC. Translated, it gives CAAQRDRGNEQFF.

V usage is TRBV19 and J usage is TRBJ2-3; 12 bases are shared with TRBD2. Germline lookup yields CDR1 LNHDA and CDR2 SQIVND (reference sequence). J lost 6 bases, V lost 4 bases, and 8 bases had no gene match. The CDR3 sequence is 16 residues long. CDR3 coding DNA: TGTGCCAGTAGTAGGCGGACTAGCGGGAATTATGATACGCAGTATTTT. It is translated as CASSRRTSGNYDTQYF.

The chain uses TRBV9 and TRBJ2-1, with 10 bases aligning to TRBD2. Germline assignment: CDR1 SGDLS and CDR2 YYNGEE. Losses at the gene ends were 3 bases for V and 8 bases for J; bases not matched to a gene: 5. This CDR3 region has 14 residues. CDR3 loop: CASSEAGGLYEQFF. The CDR3 nucleotides read TGTGCCAGCAGCGAAGCGGGAGGGCTCTATGAGCAGTTCTTC. Drawing the rest from reference TRBV9 and TRBJ2-1, the complete variable domain is DSGVTQTPKHLITATGQRVTLRCSPRSGDLSVYWYQQSLDQGLQFLIQYYNGEERAKGNILERFSAQQFPDLHSELNLSSLELGDSALYFCASSEAGGLYEQFFGPGTRLTVL.

This chain connects TRBV13 to TRBJ1-1, with a tentative D call TRBD1 (6 bases). Trimming shortened V by 5 bases and J by 7 bases, and 20 bases separated the two germline ends. Germline CDR1 is PRHDT and CDR2 is FYEKMQ (reference sequence). CDR3 size: 15 residues. The CDR3 DNA reads as TGTGCCAGCAGCACGGGTTCCAGGGGAATAATTGAAGCTTTCTTT. Protein sequence: CASSTGSRGIIEAFF.

This chain connects TRBV2 to TRBJ2-1; 7 bases agree with TRBD2. V was clipped by 7 bases and J by 0 bases; unmatched bases: 12. Germline V CDR1 and CDR2: SNHLY, FYNNEI. The CDR3 is 17 amino acids. DNA of the CDR3: TGTGCCAGCACCTTCGACCCGGGGGGAAGCTCCTACAATGAGCAGTTCTTC. Translation gives CASTFDPGGSSYNEQFF.

This chain links TRBV5-6 with TRBJ2-2; 7 bases are a match to TRBD1. The germline gives CDR1 SGHDT, CDR2 YYEEEE. CDR3 length equals 15 residues. V was clipped by 0 bases and J by 7 bases; unmatched bases: 6. The CDR3 region has the DNA TGTGCCAGCAGCTTGGTAGCAGGGGGTTTCGGGGAGCTGTTTTTT. Translating it yields CASSLVAGGFGELFF.